This T cell receptor beta chain emerged from a study of blood T cell repertoires in COVID-19. The V and J ends lost 6 bases and 5 bases, in that order; junction bases with no gene match: 8. CDR1 and CDR2 from the germline V gene are SNHLY and FYNNEI. The CDR3 totals 14 residues. Original data processing: Reference gene primer amplification gave estimated nucleated cell counts. Using immunoSEQ multiplex PCR, the repertoire was profiled, and TCRdb retains in-frame clones only, with some absent. Clone size and V and J calls were adopted from that table, with D and trimming inferred from the DNA. The data hold 210,000 or so clones, with 84% observed a single time.

V usage is TRBV2 and J usage is TRBJ1-2; 8 nucleotides align to TRBD1. The clonotype was recovered from a woman in her fifties or sixties with active or convalescent COVID-19. The sequenced sample consisted of peripheral blood. For the CDR3, the DNA is TGTGCCAGCAGCAAATTCGGGACAGGTTATGGCTACACCTTC. Protein: CASSKFGTGYGYTF.